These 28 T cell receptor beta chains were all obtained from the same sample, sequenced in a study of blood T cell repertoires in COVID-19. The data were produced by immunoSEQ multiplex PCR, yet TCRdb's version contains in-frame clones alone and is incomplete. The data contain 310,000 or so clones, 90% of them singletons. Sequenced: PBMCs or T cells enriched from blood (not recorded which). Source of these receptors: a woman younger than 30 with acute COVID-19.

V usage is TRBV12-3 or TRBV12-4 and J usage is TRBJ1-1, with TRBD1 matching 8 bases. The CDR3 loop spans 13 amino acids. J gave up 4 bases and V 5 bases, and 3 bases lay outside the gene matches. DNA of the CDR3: TGTGCCAGCAGTACTACAGGGGGCACTGAAGCTTTCTTT. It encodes CASSTTGGTEAFF.

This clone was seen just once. The chain's CDR3 is CSGAGWETQYF. CDR3 coding DNA: TGCAGCGGGGCGGGGTGGGAGACCCAGTACTTC. The J gene is TRBJ2-5, the V gene TRBV29-1; the D gene is possibly TRBD2 (6 bases). The germline V gene has CDR1 SQVTM and CDR2 ANQGSEA. The CDR3 totals 11 residues. V was cut by 7 bases and J by 5 bases, with 11 bases left in between.

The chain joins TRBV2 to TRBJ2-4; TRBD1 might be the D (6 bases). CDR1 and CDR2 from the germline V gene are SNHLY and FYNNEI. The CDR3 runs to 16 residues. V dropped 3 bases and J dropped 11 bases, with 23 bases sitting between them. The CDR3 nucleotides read TGTGCCAGCAGTGATTCCAAGGACAGCCTAGTTGATTTTCAGTACTTC. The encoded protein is CASSDSKDSLVDFQYF.

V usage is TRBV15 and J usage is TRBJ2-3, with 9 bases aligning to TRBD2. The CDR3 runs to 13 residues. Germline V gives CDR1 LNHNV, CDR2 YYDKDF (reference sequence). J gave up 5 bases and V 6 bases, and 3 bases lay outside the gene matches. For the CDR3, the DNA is TGTGCCACCAGGGGACTAGCAAGAGATACGCAGTATTTT. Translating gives CATRGLARDTQYF.

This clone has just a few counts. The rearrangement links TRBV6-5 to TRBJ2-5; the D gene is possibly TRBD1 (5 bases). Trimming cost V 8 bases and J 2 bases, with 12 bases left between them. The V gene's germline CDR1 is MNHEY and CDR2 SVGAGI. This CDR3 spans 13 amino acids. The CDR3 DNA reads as TGTGCCAGCCAAGTCCGACAGCAAGAGACCCAGTACTTC. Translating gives CASQVRQQETQYF.

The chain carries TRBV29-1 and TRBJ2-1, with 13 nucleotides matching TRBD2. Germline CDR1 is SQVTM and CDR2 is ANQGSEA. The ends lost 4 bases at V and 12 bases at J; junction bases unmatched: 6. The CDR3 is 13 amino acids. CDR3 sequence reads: CSVGELAGGAQFF. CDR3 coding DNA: TGCAGCGTTGGTGAACTAGCGGGAGGGGCGCAGTTCTTC.

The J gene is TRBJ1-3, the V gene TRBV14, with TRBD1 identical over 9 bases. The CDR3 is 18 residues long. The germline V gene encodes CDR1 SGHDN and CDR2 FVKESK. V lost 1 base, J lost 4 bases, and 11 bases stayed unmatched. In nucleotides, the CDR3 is TGTGCCAGCAGCCAAGGGGACAGGGTCCCTAGCCCCGGAAACACCATATATTTT. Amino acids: CASSQGDRVPSPGNTIYF.

CDR3 DNA: TGTGCCAGCAAACCGGGACAGGGAGACCCAAGGGCCCAGTACTTC. Translating it yields CASKPGQGDPRAQYF. This rearrangement joins TRBV28 to TRBJ2-5; 9 positions match TRBD1. From germline, CDR1 is MDHEN and CDR2 SYDVKM. V was pared by 7 bases and J by 9 bases, with 15 bases of the junction left unmatched. The CDR3 loop spans 15 amino acids.

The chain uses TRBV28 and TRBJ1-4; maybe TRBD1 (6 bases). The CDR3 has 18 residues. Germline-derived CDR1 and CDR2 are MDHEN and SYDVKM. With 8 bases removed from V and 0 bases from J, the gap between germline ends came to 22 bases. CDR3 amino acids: CASYRAALKGATNEKLFF. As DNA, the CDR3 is TGTGCCAGCTATAGGGCGGCTCTCAAGGGGGCAACTAATGAAAAACTGTTTTTT.

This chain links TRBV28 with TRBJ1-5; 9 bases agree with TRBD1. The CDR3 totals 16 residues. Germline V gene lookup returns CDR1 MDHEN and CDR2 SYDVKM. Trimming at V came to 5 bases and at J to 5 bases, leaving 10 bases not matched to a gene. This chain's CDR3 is CASSKRQGVKYQPQHF. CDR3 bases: TGTGCCAGCAGTAAAAGACAGGGGGTAAAATATCAGCCCCAGCATTTT.

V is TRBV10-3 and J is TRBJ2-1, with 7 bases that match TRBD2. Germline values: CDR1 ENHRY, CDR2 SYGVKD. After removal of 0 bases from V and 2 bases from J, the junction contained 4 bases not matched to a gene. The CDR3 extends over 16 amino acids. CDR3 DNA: TGTGCCATCAGTGAGTCGAGCGCGGGAGCCTACAATGAGCAGTTCTTC. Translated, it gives CAISESSAGAYNEQFF.

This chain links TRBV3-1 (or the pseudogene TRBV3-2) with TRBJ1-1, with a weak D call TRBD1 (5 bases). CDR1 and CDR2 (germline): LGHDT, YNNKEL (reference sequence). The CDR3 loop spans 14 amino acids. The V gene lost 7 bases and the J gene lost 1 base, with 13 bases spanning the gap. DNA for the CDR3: TGTGCCAGCACCAATGGCGGGGGGAACACTGAAGCTTTCTTT. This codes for CASTNGGGNTEAFF.

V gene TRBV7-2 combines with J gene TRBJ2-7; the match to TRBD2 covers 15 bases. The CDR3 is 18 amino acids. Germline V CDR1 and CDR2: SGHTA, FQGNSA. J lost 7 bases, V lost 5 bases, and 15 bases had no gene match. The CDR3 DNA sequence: TGTGCCAGCAGCCCGAAGGGACTAGCGGGAGGCTATATGGGGGAGCAGTACTTC. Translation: CASSPKGLAGGYMGEQYF.

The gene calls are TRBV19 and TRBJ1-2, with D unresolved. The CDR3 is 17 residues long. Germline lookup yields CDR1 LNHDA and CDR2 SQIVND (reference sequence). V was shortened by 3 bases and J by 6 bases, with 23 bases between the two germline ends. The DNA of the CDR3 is TGTGCCAGTAGTATTTATTTTGGGAGGGTCCGCAGAGATGGCTACACCTTC. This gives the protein CASSIYFGRVRRDGYTF.

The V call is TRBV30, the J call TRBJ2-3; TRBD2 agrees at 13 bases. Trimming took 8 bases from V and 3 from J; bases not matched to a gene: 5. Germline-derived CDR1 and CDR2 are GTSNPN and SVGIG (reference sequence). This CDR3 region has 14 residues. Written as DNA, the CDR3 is TGTGCCGGGCGGACTAGCGGGAGAACAGATACGCAGTATTTT. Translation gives CAGRTSGRTDTQYF.

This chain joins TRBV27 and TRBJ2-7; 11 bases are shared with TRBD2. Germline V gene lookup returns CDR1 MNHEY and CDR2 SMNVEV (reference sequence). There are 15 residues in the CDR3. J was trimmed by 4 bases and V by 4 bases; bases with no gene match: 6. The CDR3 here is CASSSLAGVLYEQYF. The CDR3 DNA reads TGTGCCAGCAGTTCACTAGCGGGGGTTTTATACGAGCAGTACTTC.

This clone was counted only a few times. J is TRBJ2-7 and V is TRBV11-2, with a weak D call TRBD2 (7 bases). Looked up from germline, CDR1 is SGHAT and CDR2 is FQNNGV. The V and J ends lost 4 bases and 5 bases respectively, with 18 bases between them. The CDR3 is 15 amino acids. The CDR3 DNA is TGTGCCAGCAGCTCCCCCGGGGAGGGGGGGAACGAGCAGTACTTC. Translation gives CASSSPGEGGNEQYF.

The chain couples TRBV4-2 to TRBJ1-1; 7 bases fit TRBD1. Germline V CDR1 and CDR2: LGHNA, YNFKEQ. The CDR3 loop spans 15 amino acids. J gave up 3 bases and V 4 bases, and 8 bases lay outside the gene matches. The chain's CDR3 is CASSPSGTAYTEAFF. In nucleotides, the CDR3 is TGTGCCAGCAGCCCCTCGGGGACAGCCTACACTGAAGCTTTCTTT.

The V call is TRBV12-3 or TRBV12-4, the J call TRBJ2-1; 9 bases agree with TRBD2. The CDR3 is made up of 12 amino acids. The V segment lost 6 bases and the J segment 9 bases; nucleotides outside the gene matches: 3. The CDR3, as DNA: TGTGCCAGCAGAGCACTAGCGGGTGAGCAGTTCTTC. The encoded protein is CASRALAGEQFF.

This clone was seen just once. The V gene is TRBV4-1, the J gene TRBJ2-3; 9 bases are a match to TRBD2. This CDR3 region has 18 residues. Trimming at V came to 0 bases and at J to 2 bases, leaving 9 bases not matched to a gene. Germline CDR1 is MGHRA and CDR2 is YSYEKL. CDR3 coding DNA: TGCGCCAGCAGCCAAGATGTTTCCAGCGGGAGGCCCACAGATACGCAGTATTTT. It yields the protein CASSQDVSSGRPTDTQYF.

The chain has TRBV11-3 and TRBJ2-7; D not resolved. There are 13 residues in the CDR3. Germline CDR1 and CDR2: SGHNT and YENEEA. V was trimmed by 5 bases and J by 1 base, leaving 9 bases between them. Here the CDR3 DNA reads TGTGCCAGCAGCCGAGAATTGTCCTACGAGCAGTACTTC. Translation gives CASSRELSYEQYF.

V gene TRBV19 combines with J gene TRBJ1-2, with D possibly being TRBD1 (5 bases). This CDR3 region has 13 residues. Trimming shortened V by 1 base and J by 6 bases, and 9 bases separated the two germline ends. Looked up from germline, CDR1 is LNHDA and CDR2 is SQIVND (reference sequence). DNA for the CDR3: TGTGCCAGTAGTATAGTCTCCAGGGATGGCTACACCTTC. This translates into CASSIVSRDGYTF. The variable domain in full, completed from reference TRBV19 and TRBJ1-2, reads DGGITQSPKYLFRKEGQNVTLSCEQNLNHDAMYWYRQDPGQGLRLIYYSQIVNDFQKGDIAEGYSVSREKKESFPLTVTSAQKNPTAFYLCASSIVSRDGYTFGSGTRLTVV.

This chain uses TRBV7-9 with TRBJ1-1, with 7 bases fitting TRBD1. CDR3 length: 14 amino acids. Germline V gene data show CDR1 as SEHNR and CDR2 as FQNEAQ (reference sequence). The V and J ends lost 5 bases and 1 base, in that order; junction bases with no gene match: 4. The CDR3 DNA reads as TGTGCCAGCAGCCTCAGGGGGGCGAACACTGAAGCTTTCTTT. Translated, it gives CASSLRGANTEAFF.

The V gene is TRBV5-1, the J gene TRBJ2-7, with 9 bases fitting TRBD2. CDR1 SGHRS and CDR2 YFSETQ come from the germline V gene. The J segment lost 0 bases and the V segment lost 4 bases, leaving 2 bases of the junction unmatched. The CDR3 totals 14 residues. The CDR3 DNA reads TGCGCCAGCAGCCGTAGCGGGAGCTCCTACGAGCAGTACTTC. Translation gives CASSRSGSSYEQYF. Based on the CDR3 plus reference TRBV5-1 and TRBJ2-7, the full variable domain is KAGVTQTPRYLIKTRGQQVTLSCSPISGHRSVSWYQQTPGQGLQFLFEYFSETQRNKGNFPGRFSGRQFSNSRSEMNVSTLELGDSALYLCASSRSGSSYEQYFGPGTRLTVT.

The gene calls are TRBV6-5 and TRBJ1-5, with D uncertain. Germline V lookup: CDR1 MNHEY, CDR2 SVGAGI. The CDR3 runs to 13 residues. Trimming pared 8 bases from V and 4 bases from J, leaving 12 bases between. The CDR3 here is CASRGAVNQPQHF. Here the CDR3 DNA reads TGTGCCAGCCGCGGTGCGGTAAATCAGCCCCAGCATTTT.

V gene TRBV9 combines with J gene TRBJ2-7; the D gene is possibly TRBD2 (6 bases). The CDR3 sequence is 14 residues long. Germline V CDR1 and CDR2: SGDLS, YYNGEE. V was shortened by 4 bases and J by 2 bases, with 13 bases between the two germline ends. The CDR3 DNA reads TGTGCCAGCAGCCCCAGCGGGTTCACCTACGAGCAGTACTTC. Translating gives CASSPSGFTYEQYF.

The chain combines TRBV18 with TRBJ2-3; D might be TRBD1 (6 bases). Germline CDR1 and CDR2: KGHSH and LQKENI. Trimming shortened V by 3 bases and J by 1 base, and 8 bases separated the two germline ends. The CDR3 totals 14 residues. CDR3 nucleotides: TGTGCCAGCTCACCGGGGGCCGGCACAGATACGCAGTATTTT. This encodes CASSPGAGTDTQYF.

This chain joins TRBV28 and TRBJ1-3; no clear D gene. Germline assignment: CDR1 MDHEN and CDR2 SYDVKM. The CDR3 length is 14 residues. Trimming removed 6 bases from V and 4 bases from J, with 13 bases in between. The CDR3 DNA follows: TGTGCCAGCAGCCCAGATCGTCGAGGAAACACCATATATTTT. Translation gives CASSPDRRGNTIYF.